This is a list of T cell receptor beta chains from one sample in a study of blood T cell repertoires in COVID-19. Repertoires were generated with immunoSEQ multiplex PCR, while TCRdb's copy carries only in-frame clones and drops some. The repertoire has some 150,000 clones, approximately 80% of them found once; the top ten carry around 15%. Sequenced: PBMCs or T cells enriched from blood (not recorded which). Receptors originate from a man aged 45 to 65 who had recovered from COVID-19. The CDR3 runs from the conserved cysteine through the conserved F or W. A D gene is named only where the DNA matches it firmly. Size is stated for part of the rows, as once, few or many counts, or as a class when the clone is expanded.

CDR3nt	CDR3aa	j_gene	v_gene	abundance	len	d_gene
TGTGCCAGTAGTCTTCAGGGGGCCGGGGAAAAACTGTTTTTT	CASSLQGAGEKLFF	TRBJ1-4	TRBV19	once	14	TRBD1
TGCGCCAGCATAGGGGGTTCGACTTTTCCCTATGGCTACACCTTC	CASIGGSTFPYGYTF	TRBJ1-2	TRBV10-2	-	15	-
TGTGCCAGCAGCGTAGGGCAGGTGAACACTGAAGCTTTCTTT	CASSVGQVNTEAFF	TRBJ1-1	TRBV9	-	14	-
TGTGCCAGCAGTTACCAGGGGGCGTGGGTGAACACTGAAGCTTTCTTT	CASSYQGAWVNTEAFF	TRBJ1-1	TRBV6-5	-	16	TRBD1
TGTGCCAGCAGTGAAGACGGGCCCCAGCATTTT	CASSEDGPQHF	TRBJ1-5	TRBV2	few	11	-
TGTGCCAGCAGCTCAAGAAGCGGGGTCGGCACCGGGGAGCTGTTTTTT	CASSSRSGVGTGELFF	TRBJ2-2	TRBV5-4	-	16	TRBD2
TGTGCCAGCAGCTTAGCTTCGGGATCGGGCAATCAGCCCCAGCATTTT	CASSLASGSGNQPQHF	TRBJ1-5	TRBV13	-	16	-
TGTGCCAGCAGCCAACTCCTCCCTGCAGGGAACACTGAAGCTTTCTTT	CASSQLLPAGNTEAFF	TRBJ1-1	TRBV14	-	16	-
TGTGCCATCAGTGACACTAAAAACTATGGCTACACCTTC	CAISDTKNYGYTF	TRBJ1-2	TRBV10-3	-	13	-
TGTGCCAGCAGGGCCAGCAGGGGCCTCGGGGGCTACACCTTC	CASRASRGLGGYTF	TRBJ1-2	TRBV28	-	14	-
TGTGCCAGCAGCCGACAGTCCCCCTACACAGATACGCAGTATTTT	CASSRQSPYTDTQYF	TRBJ2-3	TRBV11-3	-	15	-
TGTGCCAGCAGTCTTAAATCCTACAATGAGCAGTTCTTC	CASSLKSYNEQFF	TRBJ2-1	TRBV27	-	13	-
TGTGCCAGCACCCCCCGGGGAGGCTATAATTCACCCCTCCACTTT	CASTPRGGYNSPLHF	TRBJ1-6	TRBV3-1/TRBV3-2	-	15	-
TGTGCCAGTAGTATAAATAACAACAATGAGCAGTTCTTC	CASSINNNNEQFF	TRBJ2-1	TRBV19	-	13	-
TGTGCCACCAGACGCGGGGGGGGGTTTTACGAGCAGTACTTC	CATRRGGGFYEQYF	TRBJ2-7	TRBV27	-	14	TRBD2
TGCGCCAGCAGTCTTAGCGGCCTAGCCAAAAACATTCAGTACTTC	CASSLSGLAKNIQYF	TRBJ2-4	TRBV5-1	-	15	-
TGCGCCAGCAGCCCGCTGGAGGAAGCTGGAAACACCATATATTTT	CASSPLEEAGNTIYF	TRBJ1-3	TRBV4-1	-	15	-
TGTGCCAGCAGCAAAGATACGCCAGGGCTCTCCTACGAGCAGTACTTC	CASSKDTPGLSYEQYF	TRBJ2-7	TRBV21-1	-	16	-
TGTGCCAGCAGCCACGGACAACTAAGGGGCAATCAGCCCCAGCATTTT	CASSHGQLRGNQPQHF	TRBJ1-5	TRBV3-1/TRBV3-2	-	16	-
TGTGCCAGCAGCCAACCCCAGGGGGCGCCTACTGAAGCTTTCTTT	CASSQPQGAPTEAFF	TRBJ1-1	TRBV9	-	15	TRBD1
TGCGCCAGCAGCCCCAGACAGGGGAGCTCTGGAAACACCATATATTTT	CASSPRQGSSGNTIYF	TRBJ1-3	TRBV5-1	-	16	TRBD1
TGTGCCAGCAGCACATTAGAAACAGGGTTTGATCAGCCCCAGCATTTT	CASSTLETGFDQPQHF	TRBJ1-5	TRBV6-6	few	16	-
TGCAGCGTTGGTGGCCCTAGCGGGGGGGAGACCCAGTACTTC	CSVGGPSGGETQYF	TRBJ2-5	TRBV29-1	few	14	TRBD2
TGTGCCAGCGGTCCCAGGGTGAACACTGAAGCTTTCTTT	CASGPRVNTEAFF	TRBJ1-1	TRBV3-1/TRBV3-2	-	13	-
TGTGCCAGCAGCCCCTACCGGACTAGCCAGTCAGATACGCAGTATTTT	CASSPYRTSQSDTQYF	TRBJ2-3	TRBV14	few	16	TRBD2
TGTGCCAGCAGCTTGGCGAGTTCTAATTCACCCCTCCACTTT	CASSLASSNSPLHF	TRBJ1-6	TRBV5-4	-	14	-
TGTGCCAGCAGCTTAGGGACTAGCGGGGGTGCAACGCAGTATTTT	CASSLGTSGGATQYF	TRBJ2-3	TRBV7-8	-	15	TRBD2
TGTGCCAGCAGTGACCCCCCCAGTCTTCAGCCCCAGCATTTT	CASSDPPSLQPQHF	TRBJ1-5	TRBV6-1	once	14	-
TGTGCCAGCATCCGACAGGGGTTGGCCACTGAAGCTTTCTTT	CASIRQGLATEAFF	TRBJ1-1	TRBV2	-	14	TRBD1
TGCAGTGCTAGTAGCGGGAGCACTGAAGCTTTCTTT	CSASSGSTEAFF	TRBJ1-1	TRBV20-1	-	12	-
TGTGCCAGCAGCTCGGGGGACTACAGGAACACTGAAGCTTTCTTT	CASSSGDYRNTEAFF	TRBJ1-1	TRBV7-8	-	15	-
TGCGCCAGCACTGGGGAGGGGAATGGCTACACCTTC	CASTGEGNGYTF	TRBJ1-2	TRBV5-1	-	12	-
TGTGCCAGCAGTTTCCGACAGGGGGGTAGCTACACCTTC	CASSFRQGGSYTF	TRBJ1-2	TRBV6-5	-	13	TRBD1
TGTGCCAGCAGTTTATCAGTCGGGGAGCTGTTTTTT	CASSLSVGELFF	TRBJ2-2	TRBV28	-	12	-
TGTGCCAGCTCACCCATCACAGGGGAATACGAGCAGTACTTC	CASSPITGEYEQYF	TRBJ2-7	TRBV18	-	14	TRBD1
TGTGCCTGGAGTGTACGGGGGTTAGGCTACACCTTC	CAWSVRGLGYTF	TRBJ1-2	TRBV30	-	12	-
TGTGCCAGCGCGACAGGGCTAGGCGGGGAGCTGTTTTTT	CASATGLGGELFF	TRBJ2-2	TRBV6-6	-	13	TRBD1
TGTGCGTCCGGGACAGGGTCTCAGCCCCAGCATTTT	CASGTGSQPQHF	TRBJ1-5	TRBV12-5	-	12	TRBD1
TGCGCCAGCAGCTCCAACGGCAGGATGAACACTGAAGCTTTCTTT	CASSSNGRMNTEAFF	TRBJ1-1	TRBV5-1	-	15	-
TGTGCCAGCAGCTCGATAAACAGGGTCGCGAACACCGGGGAGCTGTTTTTT	CASSSINRVANTGELFF	TRBJ2-2	TRBV7-8	-	17	-
TGTGCCAGCAGCCCACAGCCAGGGACAGGCTACAATGAGCAGTTCTTC	CASSPQPGTGYNEQFF	TRBJ2-1	TRBV7-9	many	16	TRBD1
TGTGCCAGCAGCCCATCTCGGGGGGGCCGGGCTGGCTATGGCTACACCTTC	CASSPSRGGRAGYGYTF	TRBJ1-2	TRBV13	-	17	-
TGTGCCAGCAGGGGGGCCACCTTCGGAAACACCATATATTTT	CASRGATFGNTIYF	TRBJ1-3	TRBV6-5	-	14	-